The 13 T cell receptor beta chains below come from one sample, sequenced in a study of cytomegalovirus exposure and HLA in healthy donors. The PCR had 60 Vbeta and 13 Jbeta primers. Profiled with immunoSEQ multiplex PCR; TCRdb holds only in-frame clones, not every one. The repertoire holds about 180,000 clones, with around 82% as singletons. The sequencing input was PBMCs. The receptor source for this set is a man in his sixties in good health and CMV-seronegative.

The chain carries TRBV19 and TRBJ1-1; D perhaps matches TRBD1 (5 bases). Germline-derived CDR1 and CDR2 are LNHDA and SQIVND (reference sequence). V lost 3 bases, J lost 1 base, and 9 bases lay in between. This CDR3 region has 14 residues. The CDR3 reads CASSIDRPNTEAFF. CDR3 nucleotides: TGTGCCAGTAGTATTGACAGACCGAACACTGAAGCTTTCTTT.

CDR3 bases: TGCGCCAGCAGCTTGGAGGGTGAGGGCGAGCAGTACTTC. This sequence encodes CASSLEGEGEQYF. The rearrangement joins TRBV5-1 to TRBJ2-7; maybe TRBD2 (5 bases). With 0 bases removed from V and 6 bases from J, the gap between germline ends came to 10 bases. The CDR3 length is 13 residues. CDR1 and CDR2 (germline): SGHRS, YFSETQ.

The V gene is TRBV11-2, the J gene TRBJ1-4; 7 nucleotides match TRBD1. Trimming at V came to 4 bases and at J to 10 bases, leaving 9 bases not matched to a gene. CDR1 and CDR2 (germline): SGHAT, FQNNGV. The CDR3 totals 14 residues. CDR3 nucleotides: TGTGCCAGCAGCTCCGGGACAGCGAGAGGAAAACTGTTTTTT. Amino acids: CASSSGTARGKLFF.

CDR3 sequence: CASSLRTGEDVGGYTF. The DNA of the CDR3 is TGTGCCAGCAGCTTGAGGACAGGGGAGGACGTGGGTGGCTACACCTTC. V usage is TRBV7-6 and J usage is TRBJ1-2; 9 bases are a match to TRBD1. CDR1 SGHVS and CDR2 FNYEAQ come from the germline V gene. CDR3 length: 16 amino acids. V was clipped by 3 bases and J by 7 bases; unmatched bases: 12.

The CDR3 sequence: CASSSRGEGSTDTQYF. The CDR3 bases are TGTGCCAGCAGCTCCCGGGGGGAGGGTAGCACAGATACGCAGTATTTT. V and J are TRBV4-2 and TRBJ2-3; 7 bases agree with TRBD2. The germline V gene has CDR1 LGHNA and CDR2 YNFKEQ. The trim removed 5 bases at V and 0 bases at J, leaving 8 bases unmatched. The CDR3 runs to 16 residues.

This chain connects TRBV27 to TRBJ2-2; no reliable D call. Per the germline V gene, CDR1 is MNHEY and CDR2 is SMNVEV (reference sequence). The CDR3 is 14 residues long. V shed 1 base and J shed 1 base, with 4 bases lying between them. Here the CDR3 DNA reads TGTGCCAGCAGTTTATTCCGGAACACCGGGGAGCTGTTTTTT. Translated: CASSLFRNTGELFF.

V is TRBV6-5 and J is TRBJ1-4; 7 positions agree with TRBD1. The ends lost 5 bases at V and 7 bases at J; junction bases unmatched: 10. In germline, CDR1 is MNHEY, CDR2 SVGAGI. The CDR3 runs 15 residues. CDR3 sequence: CASSRPSGGGEKLFF. CDR3 nucleotide sequence: TGTGCCAGCAGTCGGCCCTCAGGGGGAGGTGAAAAACTGTTTTTT.

The CDR3 reads CASSQGQAAPEQFF. The CDR3 bases are TGTGCCAGCTCACAGGGACAGGCGGCTCCTGAGCAGTTCTTC. The chain has TRBV18 and TRBJ2-1, with 8 bases lining up with TRBD1. J gave up 9 bases and V 4 bases, and 8 bases lay outside the gene matches. CDR1 is KGHSH, CDR2 LQKENI, per germline. The CDR3 has 14 residues.

The chain uses TRBV30 and TRBJ1-1, with D unclear. This CDR3 has 13 residues. Germline values: CDR1 GTSNPN, CDR2 SVGIG (reference sequence). V gave up 5 bases and J gave up 1 base, with 11 bases separating them. In nucleotides, the CDR3 is TGTGCCTGGTCTGGGCCGAGGAACACTGAAGCTTTCTTT. Translating it yields CAWSGPRNTEAFF.

This chain links TRBV27 with TRBJ2-7, with D possibly being TRBD1 (6 bases). There are 16 residues in the CDR3. Trimming pared 5 bases from V and 4 bases from J, leaving 21 bases between. The germline CDR1 and CDR2 sequences are MNHEY and SMNVEV (reference sequence). CDR3 nucleotide sequence: TGTGCCAGCAGTCCCATGGACAGACGGGCCCCTTACGAGCAGTACTTC. Protein product: CASSPMDRRAPYEQYF.

This chain connects TRBV19 to TRBJ1-1, with D tentatively TRBD1 (5 bases). The CDR3 extends over 15 amino acids. Trimming cost V 2 bases and J 6 bases, with 16 bases left between them. The V gene's germline CDR1 is LNHDA and CDR2 SQIVND (reference sequence). CDR3 protein: CASSIRGLGYPEAFF. The CDR3 DNA reads TGTGCCAGTAGTATAAGGGGACTAGGGTATCCTGAAGCTTTCTTT.

This rearrangement joins TRBV12-5 to TRBJ1-3; 7 nucleotides agree with TRBD1. The V segment lost 6 bases and the J segment 5 bases; nucleotides outside the gene matches: 10. The V gene's germline CDR1 is LGHNT and CDR2 FRNRAP. The CDR3 runs 15 residues. CDR3 sequence reads: CASGAVQGLRNTIYF. CDR3 bases: TGTGCTAGTGGCGCCGTACAGGGGCTTAGAAACACCATATATTTT.

This clone has more than one count but fewer than ten. The rearrangement joins TRBV5-4 to TRBJ2-1; the match to TRBD1 covers 7 bases. This CDR3 spans 15 amino acids. V trimming: 3 bases; J trimming: 4 bases; junction bases outside the gene matches: 7. From germline, CDR1 is SGHNT and CDR2 YYREEE (reference sequence). This CDR3 reads CASSSDRSPYNEQFF. CDR3 sequence (DNA): TGTGCCAGCAGCTCGGACAGGAGCCCTTACAATGAGCAGTTCTTC.